This T cell receptor beta chain was sequenced in a study of sequential checkpoint blockade in melanoma. Study-level information: Patients were randomized 1:1 to nivolumab-then-ipilimumab or ipilimumab-then-nivolumab first-line.

With 5 bases clipped from V and 5 bases from J, the junction kept 6 bases outside the gene matches. Per germline, CDR1 SGHAT and CDR2 FQNNGV. This CDR3 spans 14 amino acids. Sequenced by immunoSEQ multiplex PCR; TCRdb stores in-frame clones only, minus some. The sample includes some 31,000 clones, 86% of them seen just once. Treatment indicated: randomized to nivolumab then ipilimumab (arm A) or the reverse (arm B). Sorted cells were live CD3+CD8+, lacking CD19 and CD56, from PBMCs. The rearrangement uses TRBV11-2 and TRBJ2-5; 9 bases line up with TRBD2. The sequenced sample was CD8+ T cells sorted from blood (inferred from file names), obtained from a patient given nivolumab and ipilimumab in sequence. The TCR was taken from a human donor with melanoma. In DNA form, the CDR3 reads TGTGCCAGCAGCAGGCGGACTAGCGTGGAGACCCAGTACTTC. Translating it yields CASSRRTSVETQYF.